The sequence of this T cell receptor beta chain was determined in a study of CD8 T cells in Susac syndrome. The germline CDR1 and CDR2 sequences are SNHLY and FYNNEI. The CDR3 consists of 12 residues. Trimming stripped 7 bases from V and 3 bases from J, with 10 bases between. It was with random hexamers that roughly 0.45 to 1 ug RNA was reverse transcribed. TCRdb redid the calling of the immunoSEQ multiplex PCR reads with MiXCR, one entry per CDR3 protein. The sample consists of roughly 110,000 distinct CDR3 sequences, just under 95% of them appearing once. The V and J genes are TRBV2 and TRBJ2-7; D is unresolved. Material for sequencing was CD8+ T cells from PBMCs. The clonotype was recovered from a human donor in good health. CDR3 sequence (DNA): TGTGCCAGCATGGGCTATAACTACGAGCAGTACTTC. It translates to CASMGYNYEQYF.